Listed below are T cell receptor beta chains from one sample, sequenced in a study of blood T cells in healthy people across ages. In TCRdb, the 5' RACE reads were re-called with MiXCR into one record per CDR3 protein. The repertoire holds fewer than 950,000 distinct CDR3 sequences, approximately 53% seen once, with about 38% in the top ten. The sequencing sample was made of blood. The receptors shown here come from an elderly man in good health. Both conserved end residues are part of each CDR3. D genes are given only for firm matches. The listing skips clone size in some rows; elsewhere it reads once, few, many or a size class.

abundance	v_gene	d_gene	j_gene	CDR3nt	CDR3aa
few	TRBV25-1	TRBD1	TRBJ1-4	TGTGCCAGCAGGGAGAGGGGACAGGGGAATGAAAAACTGTTTTTT	CASRERGQGNEKLFF
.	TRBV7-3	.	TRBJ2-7	TGTGCCAGCAGCTTAGGGAGCGTTCCCTACGAGCAGTACTTC	CASSLGSVPYEQYF
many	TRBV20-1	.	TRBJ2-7	TGCAGTGCTAGTTCCCATGACGTGTTCTACGAGCAGTACTTC	CSASSHDVFYEQYF
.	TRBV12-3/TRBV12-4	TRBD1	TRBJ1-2	TGTGCCAGCAGTTTCCCGGCCAGGGGGCACGATGGCTACACCTTC	CASSFPARGHDGYTF
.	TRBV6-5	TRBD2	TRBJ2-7	TGTGCCAGCAGTTACCGGGGGGTGTCGTCCTACGAGCAGTACTTC	CASSYRGVSSYEQYF
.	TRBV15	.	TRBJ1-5	TGTGCCACCAGCAAAGATCGGGGGTACAATCAGCCCCAGCATTTT	CATSKDRGYNQPQHF
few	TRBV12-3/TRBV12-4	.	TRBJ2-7	TGTGCCAGCCTGAGGGAACCCTCCTACGAGCAGTACTTC	CASLREPSYEQYF
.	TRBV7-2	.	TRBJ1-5	TGTGCCAGCAGCCGACCTGGGAGGGGACTTCAGCCCCAGCATTTT	CASSRPGRGLQPQHF
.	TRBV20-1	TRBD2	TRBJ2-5	TGCAGTGCTAGAGGTTCGGGACTACAAGAGACCCAGTACTTC	CSARGSGLQETQYF
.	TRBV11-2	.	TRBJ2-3	TGTGCCAGCAGCTCATTTCCCGGGACGGACTTTATCCACAGATACGCGTATTTT	CASSSFPGTDFIHRYAYF
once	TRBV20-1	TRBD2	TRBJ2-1	TGCAGTTGCCTAGCGGTAAACAATGAGCAGTTCTTC	CSCLAVNNEQFF